These 29 T cell receptor beta chains originate from one sample sequenced in a study of T-cell memory formation after mild COVID-19. One entry per CDR3 protein results from TCRdb running MiXCR on the 5' RACE reads. The repertoire consists of about 600,000 distinct CDR3 sequences, with 20% to 25% occurring once and the leading ten covering approximately 8.4%. Sequenced input: PBMCs or a T cell subset sorted from them (not recorded which). These receptors all come from an adult woman who had mild COVID-19 (a few samples of this study predate the infection). Cell type and time point are not known.

This chain links TRBV24-1 with TRBJ2-2; D gene uncertain. Trimming removed 1 base at V and 7 bases at J, with 6 bases between. The CDR3 contains 13 residues. Germline lookup yields CDR1 KGHDR and CDR2 SFDVKD. This CDR3 reads CATSDFGYGELFF. The CDR3 nucleotides are TGTGCCACCAGTGATTTCGGGTACGGGGAGCTGTTTTTT.

V gene TRBV7-9 combines with J gene TRBJ1-1; D uncertain. Germline loops: CDR1 SEHNR, CDR2 FQNEAQ (reference sequence). The CDR3 runs to 14 residues. The germline V and J ends were trimmed by 5 bases and 3 bases, with 13 bases remaining between them. CDR3 sequence reads: CASSQNPGHTEAFF. The CDR3, as DNA: TGTGCCAGCAGCCAGAATCCAGGACACACTGAAGCTTTCTTT.

The chain combines TRBV5-6 with TRBJ2-3, with D uncertain. CDR1 SGHDT and CDR2 YYEEEE come from the germline V gene. V was shortened by 1 base and J by 0 bases, with 12 bases between the two germline ends. The CDR3 loop spans 16 amino acids. The CDR3, as DNA: TGTGCCAGCAGCTTGATGCCACAATCTAGCACAGATACGCAGTATTTT. Protein: CASSLMPQSSTDTQYF.

This clonotype was observed a single time. No conserved phenylalanine or tryptophan ends this CDR3, so it is likely a read error. This chain connects TRBV7-2 to TRBJ1-5, with D unclear. The germline V gene encodes CDR1 SGHTA and CDR2 FQGNSA. The V end was cut by 2 bases, the J end by 3 bases, with 11 bases between. The CDR3 totals 15 residues. Written as DNA, the CDR3 is TGTGCCAGCAGCTTACAGGCCGTTTTCAATCAGCCCCAGCATTAT. This encodes CASSLQAVFNQPQHY.

In this sample, this clonotype turned up a few times. The genes are TRBV7-2 and TRBJ2-7; tentatively, D is TRBD1 (6 bases). Germline assignment: CDR1 SGHTA and CDR2 FQGNSA. V was cut by 4 bases and J by 3 bases, with 10 bases left in between. The CDR3 loop spans 13 amino acids. The CDR3 is CASSSTGFYEQYF. DNA of the CDR3: TGTGCCAGCAGCTCGACAGGTTTCTACGAGCAGTACTTC.

This clonotype was seen a few times. The V gene is TRBV4-1, the J gene TRBJ2-6, with 7 positions matching TRBD2. In germline, CDR1 is MGHRA, CDR2 YSYEKL. V gave up 4 bases and J gave up 0 bases; unmatched junction bases: 6. The length of the CDR3 is 17 residues. The CDR3 spells CASSPGGFYSGANVLTF. CDR3 coding DNA: TGCGCCAGCAGCCCGGGAGGTTTCTACTCTGGGGCCAACGTCCTGACTTTC.

A few counts support this clonotype. The chain links TRBV11-2 to TRBJ2-5; 12 bases are shared with TRBD1. The germline V gene encodes CDR1 SGHAT and CDR2 FQNNGV. The CDR3 has 16 amino acids. V lost 5 bases and J lost 5; bases outside the gene matches: 9. This CDR3 is CASSPYGTGGGETQYF. The DNA of the CDR3 is TGTGCCAGCAGCCCTTACGGGACAGGGGGCGGGGAGACCCAGTACTTC.

This clonotype was counted a few times. V and J are TRBV19 and TRBJ1-2; D is unresolved. The CDR3 length is 13 residues. CDR1 and CDR2 (germline): LNHDA, SQIVND (reference sequence). The V and J ends lost 2 bases and 8 bases respectively, with 12 bases between them. CDR3 region: CASSIFQAPGYTF. CDR3 in DNA: TGTGCCAGTAGTATATTTCAAGCACCCGGCTACACCTTC. The full variable domain, in which reference TRBV19 and TRBJ1-2 provide the parts outside the CDR3, is DGGITQSPKYLFRKEGQNVTLSCEQNLNHDAMYWYRQDPGQGLRLIYYSQIVNDFQKGDIAEGYSVSREKKESFPLTVTSAQKNPTAFYLCASSIFQAPGYTFGSGTRLTVV.

The rearrangement joins TRBV20-1 to TRBJ2-7; a weak D match, TRBD1 (5 bases). The CDR3 consists of 16 residues. Trimming cost V 0 bases and J 0 bases, with 15 bases left between them. Germline CDR1 is DFQATT and CDR2 is SNEGSKA (reference sequence). The CDR3 sequence: CSARDPMGLISYEQYF. CDR3 nucleotides: TGCAGTGCTAGAGATCCAATGGGGCTCATCTCCTACGAGCAGTACTTC.

The V and J genes are TRBV12-3 or TRBV12-4 and TRBJ1-5; 7 bases align to TRBD1. The CDR3 contains 14 residues. V lost 3 bases to trimming and J lost 7 bases; unmatched junction nucleotides: 6. CDR3 sequence reads: CASSLGGQFQPQHF. The CDR3 DNA follows: TGTGCCAGCAGTTTGGGGGGACAGTTCCAGCCCCAGCATTTT.

This chain connects TRBV3-1 to TRBJ2-7; TRBD2 matches at 9 bases. The CDR3 sequence is 14 residues long. Germline V lookup: CDR1 LGHDT, CDR2 YNNKEL (reference sequence). With 5 bases clipped from V and 3 bases from J, the junction kept 5 bases outside the gene matches. This chain's CDR3 is CASSYSGGGYEQYF. The CDR3 nucleotides read TGTGCCAGCAGCTATAGCGGGGGTGGCTACGAGCAGTACTTC.

This clonotype was seen more than once but under ten times. The chain links TRBV2 to TRBJ1-3; the D is unclear. This CDR3 region has 14 residues. Germline V CDR1 and CDR2: SNHLY, FYNNEI. V was clipped by 1 base and J by 1 base, with 5 bases between them. The CDR3 DNA is TGTGCCAGCAGTGAAGGAGGGTCTGGAAACACCATATATTTT. Amino acid sequence: CASSEGGSGNTIYF.

The chain combines TRBV13 with TRBJ2-2, with D unresolved. Trimming stripped 5 bases from V and 6 bases from J, with 16 bases between. CDR1 PRHDT and CDR2 FYEKMQ come from the germline V gene (reference sequence). This CDR3 comprises 15 residues. CDR3 coding DNA: TGTGCCAGCAGCCGGTCCCGTACTCGGCCCGGGGAGCTGTTTTTT. Protein product: CASSRSRTRPGELFF. The variable domain in full, completed from reference TRBV13 and TRBJ2-2, reads AAGVIQSPRHLIKEKRETATLKCYPIPRHDTVYWYQQGPGQDPQFLISFYEKMQSDKGSIPDRFSAQQFSDYHSELNMSSLELGDSALYFCASSRSRTRPGELFFGEGSRLTVL.

V is TRBV4-2 and J is TRBJ2-6, with 7 bases lining up with TRBD1. CDR1 and CDR2 from the germline V gene are LGHNA and YNFKEQ. V shed 5 bases and J 1 base; nucleotides not matched to a gene: 8. The CDR3 runs 17 residues. The CDR3 nucleotides read TGTGCCAGCAGCACAGGGACAGTCCTTTCTGGGGCCAACGTCCTGACTTTC. It codes for CASSTGTVLSGANVLTF.

This clonotype was seen a handful of times. The chain links TRBV30 to TRBJ1-5, with 7 bases fitting TRBD1. Germline V lookup: CDR1 GTSNPN, CDR2 SVGIG (reference sequence). With 0 bases clipped from V and 4 bases from J, the junction kept 12 bases outside the gene matches. The CDR3 totals 17 residues. CDR3 residues: CAWSVRGQILRNQPQHF. CDR3 sequence (DNA): TGTGCCTGGAGTGTAAGGGGACAGATTCTACGAAATCAGCCCCAGCATTTT.

J is TRBJ2-7 and V is TRBV29-1, with 11 bases identical to TRBD1. J was trimmed by 6 bases and V by 6 bases; bases with no gene match: 7. Germline values: CDR1 SQVTM, CDR2 ANQGSEA. There are 13 residues in the CDR3. CDR3 amino acids: CSVPGQGVGEQYF. CDR3 DNA: TGCAGCGTCCCGGGACAGGGGGTGGGCGAGCAGTACTTC.

This chain connects TRBV3-1 to TRBJ2-2; 7 nucleotides line up with TRBD2. CDR3 size: 15 residues. Germline V gives CDR1 LGHDT, CDR2 YNNKEL (reference sequence). With 4 bases clipped from V and 5 bases from J, the junction kept 7 bases outside the gene matches. The CDR3 DNA sequence: TGTGCCAGCAGCCTGGGAGCGGGGTGGACCGGGGAGCTGTTTTTT. Amino acids: CASSLGAGWTGELFF. Drawing the rest from reference TRBV3-1 and TRBJ2-2, the complete variable domain is DTAVSQTPKYLVTQMGNDKSIKCEQNLGHDTMYWYKQDSKKFLKIMFSYNNKELIINETVPNRFSPKSPDKAHLNLHINSLELGDSAVYFCASSLGAGWTGELFFGEGSRLTVL.

The V and J genes are TRBV20-1 and TRBJ1-1; 9 bases align to TRBD1. Per the germline V gene, CDR1 is DFQATT and CDR2 is SNEGSKA (reference sequence). This CDR3 has 15 residues. V gave up 6 bases and J gave up 1 base; unmatched junction bases: 9. CDR3 nucleotides: TGCAGTGCCCAACAGGGGGCGGAATGGAACACTGAAGCTTTCTTT. Encoded protein: CSAQQGAEWNTEAFF.

This clonotype was seen many times. This chain joins TRBV4-1 and TRBJ1-5; D remains unclear. Germline values: CDR1 MGHRA, CDR2 YSYEKL. Trimming removed 0 bases from V and 0 bases from J, with 6 bases in between. The CDR3 is made up of 15 amino acids. The CDR3 loop reads CASSQDPFSNQPQHF. Written as DNA, the CDR3 is TGCGCCAGCAGCCAAGATCCCTTTAGCAATCAGCCCCAGCATTTT.

The chain employs TRBV7-9 and TRBJ2-1, with D possibly TRBD1 on 6 matching bases. The germline gives CDR1 SEHNR, CDR2 FQNEAQ (reference sequence). This CDR3 comprises 17 residues. Trimming took off 1 base at V and 4 bases at J, with 17 bases between the two ends. The CDR3 sequence: CASSLDEARGYYNEQFF. CDR3 nucleotide sequence: TGTGCCAGCAGCTTAGATGAGGCCAGGGGCTATTACAATGAGCAGTTCTTC. Full variable domain (rest looked up from reference TRBV7-9 and TRBJ2-1): DTGVSQNPRHKITKRGQNVTFRCDPISEHNRLYWYRQTLGQGPEFLTYFQNEAQLEKSRLLSDRFSAERPKGSFSTLEIQRTEQGDSAMYLCASSLDEARGYYNEQFFGPGTRLTVL.

The chain combines TRBV12-3 or TRBV12-4 with TRBJ2-7; D remains unclear. The CDR3 spans 14 residues. V lost 3 bases to trimming and J lost 2 bases, with 11 bases between them. The CDR3 DNA sequence: TGTGCCAGCAGTTTGGTAGAGAAAACCTACGAGCAGTACTTC. Encoded protein: CASSLVEKTYEQYF.

The V gene is TRBV2, the J gene TRBJ2-3; 8 bases agree with TRBD1. The J segment lost 1 base and the V segment lost 4 bases, leaving 4 bases of the junction unmatched. The CDR3 consists of 15 residues. Looked up from germline, CDR1 is SNHLY and CDR2 is FYNNEI. This CDR3 reads CASSGRQGRTDTQYF. As DNA, the CDR3 is TGTGCCAGCAGTGGGCGACAGGGGCGCACAGATACGCAGTATTTT.

This clonotype has only a few counts. This rearrangement joins TRBV7-9 to TRBJ2-7; 7 nucleotides agree with TRBD2. This CDR3 spans 14 amino acids. The germline V gene encodes CDR1 SEHNR and CDR2 FQNEAQ (reference sequence). The V and J ends lost 3 bases and 1 base, in that order; junction bases with no gene match: 3. The CDR3 DNA sequence: TGTGCCAGCAGCTTGGGAGGGAAATCCTACGAGCAGTACTTC. This codes for CASSLGGKSYEQYF.

This clonotype was recorded at least ten times. This chain joins TRBV11-2 and TRBJ2-4; no firm D call. V lost 5 bases, J lost 0 bases, and 14 bases lay in between. The germline V gene has CDR1 SGHAT and CDR2 FQNNGV. The CDR3 has 16 residues. CDR3 in amino acids: CASSHTPPGAKNIQYF. The CDR3 DNA is TGTGCCAGCAGCCACACTCCTCCGGGAGCCAAAAACATTCAGTACTTC.

Only a few counts were recorded for this clonotype. V gene TRBV29-1 combines with J gene TRBJ2-1; D remains ambiguous. Germline lookup yields CDR1 SQVTM and CDR2 ANQGSEA. V was cut by 7 bases and J by 3 bases, with 10 bases left in between. This CDR3 is built from 12 residues. The CDR3 reads CSALDGYNEQFF. The CDR3 region has the DNA TGCAGCGCCTTGGACGGCTACAATGAGCAGTTCTTC.

The J gene is TRBJ2-1, the V gene TRBV24-1; the D is unclear. Trimming stripped 4 bases from V and 9 bases from J, with 12 bases between. Germline values: CDR1 KGHDR, CDR2 SFDVKD. The CDR3 is made up of 13 amino acids. This CDR3 is CATSDPTDSEQFF. The CDR3 DNA follows: TGTGCCACCAGTGACCCAACAGATAGTGAGCAGTTCTTC.

The chain carries TRBV7-2 and TRBJ2-1; D call uncertain. The CDR3 contains 13 residues. Looked up from germline, CDR1 is SGHTA and CDR2 is FQGNSA. Trimming shortened V by 3 bases and J by 6 bases, and 9 bases separated the two germline ends. This CDR3 is CASSLTVSNEQFF. The CDR3 bases are TGTGCCAGCAGCTTGACTGTTTCCAATGAGCAGTTCTTC.

The gene calls are TRBV25-1 and TRBJ2-3; 9 bases agree with TRBD2. The CDR3 totals 15 residues. Unmatched junction bases numbered 5, after V lost 2 bases and J lost 5 bases. CDR1 is MGHDK and CDR2 is SYGVNS in the germline V gene. The CDR3 region is CASSEGGRAQDTQYF. The CDR3 nucleotides are TGTGCCAGCAGTGAAGGCGGGAGGGCCCAAGATACGCAGTATTTT.

This clonotype occurred a few times. The genes are TRBV5-6 and TRBJ2-3; TRBD2 matches at 7 bases. The CDR3 extends over 16 amino acids. Germline V gene lookup returns CDR1 SGHDT and CDR2 YYEEEE. J lost 2 bases, V lost 3 bases, and 9 bases had no gene match. The CDR3: CASSYEREEVTDTQYF. The DNA of the CDR3 is TGTGCCAGCAGCTACGAGCGGGAAGAGGTCACAGATACGCAGTATTTT.